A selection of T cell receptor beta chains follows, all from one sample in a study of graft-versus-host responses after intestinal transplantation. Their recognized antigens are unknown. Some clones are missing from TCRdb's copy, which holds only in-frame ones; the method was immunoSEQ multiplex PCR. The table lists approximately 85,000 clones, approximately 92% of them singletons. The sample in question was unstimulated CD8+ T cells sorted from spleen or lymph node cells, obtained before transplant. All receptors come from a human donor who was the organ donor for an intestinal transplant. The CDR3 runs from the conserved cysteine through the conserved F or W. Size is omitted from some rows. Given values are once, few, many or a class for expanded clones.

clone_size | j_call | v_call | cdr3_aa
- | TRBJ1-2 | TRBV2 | CASSDQGPRGYTF
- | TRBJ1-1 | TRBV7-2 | CASSLSSGITEAFF
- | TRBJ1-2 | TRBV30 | CAWSVGLRNYGYTF
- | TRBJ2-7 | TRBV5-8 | CASSFYRQGDYEQYF
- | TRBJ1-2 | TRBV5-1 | CASSLGGVLFDGYTF
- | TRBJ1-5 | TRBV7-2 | CASSLMGTRGQPQHF
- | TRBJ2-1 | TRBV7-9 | CASSLELAGGHLRFF
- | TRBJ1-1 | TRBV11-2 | CASSLESPGITEAFF
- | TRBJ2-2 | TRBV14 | CASSQDWRGGELFF
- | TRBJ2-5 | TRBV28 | CASSSGRSPGLLEQYF
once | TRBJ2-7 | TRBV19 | CASSTQLSGNYEQYF
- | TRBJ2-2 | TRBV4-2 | CASTTGGGELFF
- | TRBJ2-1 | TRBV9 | CASSNRGGDGYNEQFF
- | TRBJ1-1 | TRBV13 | CASSYSGTGNTEAFF
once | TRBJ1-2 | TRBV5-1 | CASSLGPGNGYGYTF
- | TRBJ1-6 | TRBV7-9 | CASSLGQGGSPLHF
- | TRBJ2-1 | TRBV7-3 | CASSPGGDPVF
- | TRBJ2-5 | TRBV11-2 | CASSPSDRYQETQYF
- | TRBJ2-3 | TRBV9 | CASSGYRDRAYDTQYF
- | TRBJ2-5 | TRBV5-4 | CASSFDLSTYQETQYF
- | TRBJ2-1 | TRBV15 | CATRRMNRGEQFF
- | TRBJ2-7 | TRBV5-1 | CASSREPITSGSYEQYF
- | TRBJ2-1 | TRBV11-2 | CASSLVTGGWNEQFF
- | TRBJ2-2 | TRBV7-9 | CASSRTYTGELFF
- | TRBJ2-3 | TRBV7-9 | CASRSSGMSLTTDTQYF
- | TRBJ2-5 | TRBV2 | CASRRDGGAQETQYF
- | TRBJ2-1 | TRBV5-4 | CASRTNRGRSYNEQFF
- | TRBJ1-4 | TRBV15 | CATSRGQELEKLFF
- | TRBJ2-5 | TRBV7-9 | CASSLGTSGGPETQYF
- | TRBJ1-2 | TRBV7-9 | CASSLESFYGYTF
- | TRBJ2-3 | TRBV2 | CASSIHSGASTDTQYF
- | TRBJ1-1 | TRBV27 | CASSWGGTEAFF
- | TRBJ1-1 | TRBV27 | CASSPGGVKTEAFF
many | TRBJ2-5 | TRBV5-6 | CASMGEETSWETQYF
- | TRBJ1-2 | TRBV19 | CASVEAPYGYTF
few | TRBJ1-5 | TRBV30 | CAWNTGGNQPQHF
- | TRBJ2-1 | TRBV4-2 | CAGSQASTTYNEQFF
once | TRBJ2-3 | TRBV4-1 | CASSQGGLRTDTQYF
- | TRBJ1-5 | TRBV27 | CASSSGQYSNQPQHF
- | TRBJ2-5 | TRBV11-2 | CASSLIGTAQETQYF
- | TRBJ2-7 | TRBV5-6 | CASSPTTAALPPYEQYF
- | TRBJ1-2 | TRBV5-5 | CASSPRQGEGYGYTF
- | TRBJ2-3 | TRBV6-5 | CASSTGGAMDTQYF
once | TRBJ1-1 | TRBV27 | CASSPTGYDTEAFF
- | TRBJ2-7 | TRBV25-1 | CASSEELAGHPWEQYF
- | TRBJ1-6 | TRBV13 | CASSLGASNSPLHF
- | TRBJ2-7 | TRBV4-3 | CASSQEVLVAGGSYEQYF
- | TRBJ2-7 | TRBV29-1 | CSVEGGSGPYEQYF
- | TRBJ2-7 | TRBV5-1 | CASSLNPGTGFAEQYF
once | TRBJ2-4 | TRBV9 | CASSPGGGTKNIQYF
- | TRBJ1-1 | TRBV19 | CASSPTGGVVNTEAFF
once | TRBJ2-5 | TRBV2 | CASMELLVGTQYF